A selection of T cell receptor beta chains follows, all from one sample in a study of blood T cell repertoires in COVID-19. Some clones are missing from TCRdb's copy, which holds only in-frame ones; the method was immunoSEQ multiplex PCR. There are 200,000 to 250,000 clones in the sample; about four fifths occur only once, and 7.5% to 9% lies in the top ten. Sequencing used peripheral blood. Receptors were obtained from a woman aged 80 or older with COVID-19, enrolled during active disease. CDR3s include the opening cysteine and the closing phenylalanine or tryptophan. D genes are given only for firm matches. Clone size is shown for a subset of rows, as once, few, many or a class of expanded clone.

CDR3nt | CDR3aa | d_gene | j_gene | v_gene | abundance
TGTGCCAGCAGCCAGCGATCCGACTCCTACGAGCAGTACTTC | CASSQRSDSYEQYF | . | TRBJ2-7 | TRBV3-1/TRBV3-2 | .
TGTGCCAGCAGCCTACTACTGACAGGGGAAAACATTCAGTACTTC | CASSLLLTGENIQYF | TRBD1 | TRBJ2-4 | TRBV5-6 | .
TGTGCCAGCAGACGGGACAATACCTACGAGCAGTACTTC | CASRRDNTYEQYF | . | TRBJ2-7 | TRBV6-5 | .
TGTGCCAGTAAGTCGCGCGTCCCCCAAAATGAAAAACTGTTTTTT | CASKSRVPQNEKLFF | . | TRBJ1-4 | TRBV19 | .
TGTGCCAGCAGCTTAACTAGGATAATGGGAGAGCAGTACTTC | CASSLTRIMGEQYF | . | TRBJ2-7 | TRBV7-9 | .
TGTGCCAGCAGCTTAGCGGGGACAGGAAGCAATCAGCCCCAGCATTTT | CASSLAGTGSNQPQHF | TRBD1 | TRBJ1-5 | TRBV7-2 | once
TGTGCCAGCAGCTTTAGGGGACTAGCGGGGAACACCGGGGAGCTGTTTTTT | CASSFRGLAGNTGELFF | TRBD2 | TRBJ2-2 | TRBV7-9 | .
TGCGCCAGCAGCTTGGGGGACAGGGATCGAGAGACCCAGTACTTC | CASSLGDRDRETQYF | TRBD1 | TRBJ2-5 | TRBV5-1 | .
TGTGCCAGCTCACCCGGGGGTCAGCCCCAGCATTTT | CASSPGGQPQHF | . | TRBJ1-5 | TRBV18 | .
TGTGCCAGCAGTTTGGAGGGCGAGAGGGCCCAGCATTTT | CASSLEGERAQHF | . | TRBJ1-5 | TRBV12-3/TRBV12-4 | .
TGTGCCAGCAGCCCCCGTGACTATGGCTACACCTTC | CASSPRDYGYTF | . | TRBJ1-2 | TRBV7-9 | .
TGCGCCAGCAGCTCAGCCGGGTATGGAAACACCATATATTTT | CASSSAGYGNTIYF | . | TRBJ1-3 | TRBV5-1 | .
TGTGCCAGCAGCCGCTTCGAGCTCCAGCCCCAGCATTTT | CASSRFELQPQHF | . | TRBJ1-5 | TRBV5-6 | .
TGTGCCAGCTCACCAGGACAGGTCGGTCAGCCCCAGCATTTT | CASSPGQVGQPQHF | TRBD1 | TRBJ1-5 | TRBV18 | .
TGTGCCATCAGTGAGTCGGCACCCACAGGGCCTTATGGCTACACCTTC | CAISESAPTGPYGYTF | . | TRBJ1-2 | TRBV10-3 | .
TGTGCCAGCAGCTCCCTAGGGACTAGGAGAGAGACCCAGTACTTC | CASSSLGTRRETQYF | TRBD2 | TRBJ2-5 | TRBV11-2 | .
TGTGCCAGCAGCTTTACACCGGGACAGGGAGCCTATGGCTACACCTTC | CASSFTPGQGAYGYTF | TRBD1 | TRBJ1-2 | TRBV7-9 | .
TGTGCCAGTAGTCCTAGAGGTCAGCGGCCCTACGAGCAGTACTTC | CASSPRGQRPYEQYF | . | TRBJ2-7 | TRBV19 | .
TGTGCCAGCAGCGTAGTCAGGAACACTGAAGCTTTCTTT | CASSVVRNTEAFF | . | TRBJ1-1 | TRBV9 | once
TGCGCCAGCAGCTTGGCAGGACAGGCGAGGGGAAACACCATATATTTT | CASSLAGQARGNTIYF | TRBD1 | TRBJ1-3 | TRBV5-1 | .
TGTGCCAGCAGCCTCCGGGACAAGAATTCACCCCTCCACTTT | CASSLRDKNSPLHF | . | TRBJ1-6 | TRBV3-1/TRBV3-2 | .
TGTGCCAGCAGGGGGACTAGCGGGAGGGGCTTATACAATGAGCAGTTCTTC | CASRGTSGRGLYNEQFF | TRBD2 | TRBJ2-1 | TRBV28 | .
TGTGCCAGCAGCTTCCGGACTAGCGGGAGAGGAAATGAGCAGTTCTTC | CASSFRTSGRGNEQFF | TRBD2 | TRBJ2-1 | TRBV5-6 | .
TGCAGCGTTGCCCCCCCTCTGAACACTGAAGCTTTCTTT | CSVAPPLNTEAFF | . | TRBJ1-1 | TRBV29-1 | .
TGTGCCAGCAGCTCACCGGGACAGGGGCCCTATGGCTACACCTTC | CASSSPGQGPYGYTF | TRBD1 | TRBJ1-2 | TRBV5-6 | .
TGCGCCAGCAGCGCAACTAGCGGGAGTTACGAGCAGTACTTC | CASSATSGSYEQYF | TRBD2 | TRBJ2-7 | TRBV5-1 | once
TGCAGTGCTCGGGCAGGGGATACGCAGTATTTT | CSARAGDTQYF | . | TRBJ2-3 | TRBV20-1 | .
TGTGCCAGCAGTAGTGAGCGGGCCTATGGCTACACCTTC | CASSSERAYGYTF | . | TRBJ1-2 | TRBV3-1/TRBV3-2 | once
TGTGCCAGCAGTATGGTAGCGGGAGCGCACTACGAGCAGTACTTC | CASSMVAGAHYEQYF | TRBD2 | TRBJ2-7 | TRBV27 | .
TGTGCTAGCAGCCTCCGACTAGCGGGGTACAATGAGCAGTTCTTC | CASSLRLAGYNEQFF | TRBD2 | TRBJ2-1 | TRBV7-7 | .
TGTGCCAGCAGATCAGGGGTGGACACTGAAGCTTTCTTT | CASRSGVDTEAFF | . | TRBJ1-1 | TRBV6-4 | once
TGTGCCAGCAGTGCCCTAGGACTAGCGGGAGATATACAGTACTTC | CASSALGLAGDIQYF | TRBD2 | TRBJ2-7 | TRBV2 | .
TGTGCCATCAGTGGCGACAGGGATGCGGAGACCCAGTACTTC | CAISGDRDAETQYF | TRBD1 | TRBJ2-5 | TRBV10-3 | .
TGTGCCAGCAGCTCGGAGGGGGCGCGCACTGAAGCTTTCTTT | CASSSEGARTEAFF | TRBD1 | TRBJ1-1 | TRBV28 | once
TGTGCCACCTCGGACAGAGCCAAAGCTTTCTTT | CATSDRAKAFF | . | TRBJ1-1 | TRBV2 | .
TGTGCCAGCAGCCAAAGAGGGGGACAGCCCCAGCATTTT | CASSQRGGQPQHF | . | TRBJ1-5 | TRBV7-3 | .
TGTGCCAGCAGTGATGACCGGGGGACCTACAATGAGCAGTTCTTC | CASSDDRGTYNEQFF | . | TRBJ2-1 | TRBV2 | .
TGTGCCATCAGTTCCCTGGGGGGGGCCCGGAATGAGCAGTTCTTC | CAISSLGGARNEQFF | . | TRBJ2-1 | TRBV10-3 | .
TGTGCCAGCAGCCCGTCCGGGGGGAATGGCTACACCTTC | CASSPSGGNGYTF | . | TRBJ1-2 | TRBV7-9 | once
TGTGCAAGTCGCCCGATCCGACAGGGGATGAACACTGAAGCTTTCTTT | CASRPIRQGMNTEAFF | . | TRBJ1-1 | TRBV12-2 | .
TGTGCCAGCAGCCCCAGGTGGACAGATACGCAGTATTTT | CASSPRWTDTQYF | . | TRBJ2-3 | TRBV5-4 | .
TGTGCCAGCAGCCAAGGGGGGACAGTTAGTACCAAAAACATTCAGTACTTC | CASSQGGTVSTKNIQYF | TRBD1 | TRBJ2-4 | TRBV3-1/TRBV3-2 | .
TGTGCCAGCTCCCAGGGGGCGCTCATTCAGTACTTC | CASSQGALIQYF | TRBD1 | TRBJ2-4 | TRBV19 | .
TGTGCCAGCAGCTATTTTGCATTCGGACAGGGGGCCTCGTATGGCTACACCTTC | CASSYFAFGQGASYGYTF | TRBD1 | TRBJ1-2 | TRBV7-8 | few